These 10 T cell receptor beta chains were all obtained from the same sample, sequenced in a study of blood T cell repertoires in COVID-19. Method: immunoSEQ multiplex PCR; TCRdb's copy keeps in-frame clones and lacks some. In the table there are 120,000 or so clones, 85% to 90% of which are singletons. Material: peripheral blood. The origin of the receptors is a man between 60 and 75 years old with acute or convalescent COVID-19.

The J gene is TRBJ2-5, the V gene TRBV7-2; D might be TRBD1 (5 bases). Germline V gives CDR1 SGHTA, CDR2 FQGNSA. Trimming left V 0 bases short and J 5 bases short, with 13 bases between. The CDR3 spans 15 residues. CDR3 loop: CASSLASGQAETQYF. For the CDR3, the DNA is TGTGCCAGCAGCTTAGCGTCAGGACAAGCGGAGACCCAGTACTTC. Full variable domain (rest looked up from reference TRBV7-2 and TRBJ2-5): GAGVSQSPSNKVTEKGKDVELRCDPISGHTALYWYRQSLGQGLEFLIYFQGNSAPDKSGLPSDRFSAERTGGSVSTLTIQRTQQEDSAVYLCASSLASGQAETQYFGPGTRLLVL.

The gene calls are TRBV28 and TRBJ1-1; TRBD1 agrees at 7 bases. This CDR3 region has 13 residues. Losses at the gene ends were 7 bases for V and 5 bases for J; bases not matched to a gene: 7. Germline CDR1 and CDR2: MDHEN and SYDVKM. The CDR3 DNA is TGTGCCAGCACCCAGGGGGGACAGACTGAAGCTTTCTTT. This gives the protein CASTQGGQTEAFF.

In this sample, this clone turned up a few times. Written as DNA, the CDR3 is TGTGCCAGCAGCCAAGATTCGACAGGGGCCGGCTACACCTTC. This encodes CASSQDSTGAGYTF. This rearrangement joins TRBV14 to TRBJ1-2; 8 bases align to TRBD1. CDR3 length: 14 amino acids. Germline V gives CDR1 SGHDN, CDR2 FVKESK. J gave up 8 bases and V 0 bases, and 5 bases lay outside the gene matches. Together with reference TRBV14 and TRBJ1-2, the CDR3 gives the full variable domain: EAGVTQFPSHSVIEKGQTVTLRCDPISGHDNLYWYRRVMGKEIKFLLHFVKESKQDESGMPNNRFLAERTGGTYSTLKVQPAELEDSGVYFCASSQDSTGAGYTFGSGTRLTVV.

The rearrangement joins TRBV2 to TRBJ2-3, with TRBD1 matching 9 bases. The CDR3 is made up of 16 amino acids. Germline lookup yields CDR1 SNHLY and CDR2 FYNNEI. V dropped 4 bases and J dropped 0; count of bases not matched to a gene: 5. The CDR3 spells CASSVTGTGSTDTQYF. CDR3 sequence (DNA): TGTGCCAGCAGTGTAACCGGGACAGGGAGCACAGATACGCAGTATTTT. Variable domain in full (rest from reference TRBV2 and TRBJ2-3): EPEVTQTPSHQVTQMGQEVILRCVPISNHLYFYWYRQILGQKVEFLVSFYNNEISEKSEIFDDQFSVERPDGSNFTLKIRSTKLEDSAMYFCASSVTGTGSTDTQYFGPGTRLTVL.

V usage is TRBV28 and J usage is TRBJ1-5, with no clear D. The CDR3 sequence is 15 residues long. The germline V and J ends were trimmed by 5 bases and 3 bases, with 14 bases remaining between them. Germline loops: CDR1 MDHEN, CDR2 SYDVKM. The CDR3 protein is CASSGRGPFNQPQHF. CDR3 bases: TGTGCCAGCAGTGGCCGTGGGCCTTTCAATCAGCCCCAGCATTTT.

V usage is TRBV27 and J usage is TRBJ2-1; no reliable D call. Looked up from germline, CDR1 is MNHEY and CDR2 is SMNVEV (reference sequence). V lost 6 bases and J lost 0, with 9 bases in between. CDR3 length: 14 residues. CDR3 nucleotide sequence: TGTGCCAGCAGGTCCGCCAGCTCCTACAATGAGCAGTTCTTC. It codes for CASRSASSYNEQFF.

This rearrangement joins TRBV6-2 or TRBV6-3 to TRBJ2-7; possible D gene TRBD2, 6 bases. In germline, CDR1 is MNHEY, CDR2 SVGEGT. Between the trimmed V and J ends, which lost 0 bases and 5 bases, there was a span of 8 bases. The length of the CDR3 is 13 residues. CDR3 region: CASSYSRGNEQYF. CDR3 nucleotide sequence: TGTGCCAGCAGTTACTCTCGCGGGAACGAGCAGTACTTC.

The chain employs TRBV4-1 and TRBJ1-5, with 7 bases fitting TRBD1. Germline V gives CDR1 MGHRA, CDR2 YSYEKL. This CDR3 has 15 residues. The V segment lost 3 bases and the J segment 5 bases; nucleotides outside the gene matches: 7. In DNA form, the CDR3 reads TGCGCCAGCAGCCACACGGACAGGACGGATCAGCCCCAGCATTTT. It specifies CASSHTDRTDQPQHF.

This clone appeared a few times. The CDR3 loop is CASSTGTGGTQYF. CDR3 DNA: TGTGCCAGCAGCACTGGGACAGGGGGGACCCAGTACTTC. The chain couples TRBV7-3 to TRBJ2-5; 11 nucleotides match TRBD1. The V and J ends lost 5 bases and 7 bases, in that order; junction bases with no gene match: 3. CDR3 length equals 13 residues. Per the germline V gene, CDR1 is SGHTA and CDR2 is FQGTGA.

V gene TRBV29-1 combines with J gene TRBJ2-2; TRBD1 is a possible D gene (6 bases). V gave up 4 bases and J gave up 10 bases, with 13 bases separating them. The germline CDR1 and CDR2 sequences are SQVTM and ANQGSEA. This CDR3 is built from 12 residues. CDR3 nucleotide sequence: TGCAGCGTTGGGACAGTGGGCGCGGAGCTGTTTTTT. Translated: CSVGTVGAELFF.